This T cell receptor beta chain was recovered during a study of T cell responses to AZD1222 COVID-19 vaccine. Trimming pared 5 bases from V and 4 bases from J, leaving 14 bases between. This CDR3 region has 14 residues. Germline V gives CDR1 MNHEY, CDR2 SVGAGI. As for this clone: Antigen specificity is unknown.

Clones were read by immunoSEQ multiplex PCR, and TCRdb kept only the in-frame ones, dropping some. The table has 75,000 to 100,000 clones, approximately 88% seen once. Study-level results: Regions 160-218 and 743-854 held dominance among vaccine-associated CD4 TCRs, which spanned spike.

The sequenced sample was peripheral blood, obtained on day 0 of AZD1222 vaccination. This TCR derives from an adult in good health. This rearrangement joins TRBV6-5 to TRBJ1-1; D is undetermined. The CDR3 nucleotides are TGTGCCAGCAGTAGGGTTGGAGGCAGCACTGAAGCTTTCTTT. Amino acids: CASSRVGGSTEAFF.